This entry lists 31 T cell receptor beta chains sequenced from one sample in a study of T cell responses to AZD1222 COVID-19 vaccine. Profiled with immunoSEQ multiplex PCR; TCRdb holds only in-frame clones, not every one. The profile shows approximately 150,000 clones, around 92% of them singletons. Sequences were derived from peripheral blood, sampled on day 0 of AZD1222 vaccination. All receptors come from an adult in good health.

The chain has TRBV5-1 and TRBJ2-2, with D perhaps matching TRBD1 (6 bases). The CDR3 covers 15 residues. The V end lost 4 bases, the J end lost 5 bases, and 15 bases lay between the germline ends. CDR1 and CDR2 from the germline V gene are SGHRS and YFSETQ. In DNA form, the CDR3 reads TGCGCCAGCAGCGCCATCGACAGGAGGACCGGGGAGCTGTTTTTT. Translation gives CASSAIDRRTGELFF.

V is TRBV5-4 and J is TRBJ2-5; D is ambiguous. Germline assignment: CDR1 SGHNT and CDR2 YYREEE (reference sequence). The CDR3 runs 14 residues. V lost 3 bases to trimming and J lost 2 bases, with 11 bases between them. The chain's CDR3 is CASSSKVGQETQYF. CDR3 nucleotides: TGTGCCAGCAGCTCCAAGGTGGGGCAAGAGACCCAGTACTTC.

This chain links TRBV5-1 with TRBJ2-3, with 9 bases that match TRBD2. The CDR3 runs 20 residues. Germline V gene sequence: CDR1 SGHRS, CDR2 YFSETQ. Losses at the gene ends were 4 bases for V and 4 bases for J; bases not matched to a gene: 22. CDR3 bases: TGCGCCAGCAGCACCTCGGGGAGCGGGGGGTCCCTCGTCGTGGCAGATACGCAGTATTTT. This codes for CASSTSGSGGSLVVADTQYF.

The rearrangement joins TRBV4-3 to TRBJ1-2; possibly TRBD1 for D (5 bases). V dropped 0 bases and J dropped 14 bases, with 19 bases sitting between them. The CDR3 totals 14 residues. The germline gives CDR1 LGHNA, CDR2 YSLEER. The CDR3, as DNA: TGCGCCAGCAGCCAAGATCGGGCACAGGCCGGCAAGACCTTC. Amino acid sequence: CASSQDRAQAGKTF.

CDR3 coding DNA: TGTGCCAGCAGTTCCTACCGGGGCATGGGACTGTTTTTT. This gives the protein CASSSYRGMGLFF. This rearrangement joins TRBV12-3 or TRBV12-4 to TRBJ1-4; the D gene is possibly TRBD1 (5 bases). V lost 4 bases and J 13 bases, leaving 16 bases between the germline ends. The CDR3 loop spans 13 amino acids.

The gene calls are TRBV2 and TRBJ1-5; maybe TRBD1 (5 bases). Trimming left V 8 bases short and J 2 bases short, with 16 bases between. The V gene's germline CDR1 is SNHLY and CDR2 FYNNEI. CDR3 length equals 15 residues. This CDR3 is CASGSDGGGNQPQHF. CDR3 DNA sequence: TGTGCCAGCGGGTCGGATGGGGGAGGCAATCAGCCCCAGCATTTT.

This clone appeared once. The chain carries TRBV1 and TRBJ1-2. TRBV1 corresponds to a pseudogene. There are 17 residues in the CDR3. In DNA, the CDR3 is TGCACCAGCAGCCAAGCCGACCTGCAGCCCGAAAACTATGGCTACACCTTC. This codes for CTSSQADLQPENYGYTF.

The chain has TRBV7-9 and TRBJ1-5, with 8 bases identical to TRBD1. J lost 15 bases, V lost 5 bases, and 12 bases had no gene match. This CDR3 is built from 13 residues. Germline loops: CDR1 SEHNR, CDR2 FQNEAQ (reference sequence). CDR3 sequence reads: CASSMDRADRRHF. CDR3 nucleotide sequence: TGTGCCAGCAGCATGGACAGGGCGGACCGTCGGCATTTT. Full variable domain (remainder filled in from reference TRBV7-9 and TRBJ1-5): DTGVSQNPRHKITKRGQNVTFRCDPISEHNRLYWYRQTLGQGPEFLTYFQNEAQLEKSRLLSDRFSAERPKGSFSTLEIQRTEQGDSAMYLCASSMDRADRRHFGDGTRLSIL.

The chain carries TRBV5-8 and TRBJ1-5; D is unclear. This CDR3 has 13 amino acids. Trimming removed 0 bases from V and 5 bases from J, with 6 bases in between. CDR1 SGHTS and CDR2 YDEGEE come from the germline V gene. In DNA form, the CDR3 reads TGTGCCAGCAGCTTGGAGTCGTATCAGCCCCAGCATTTT. It yields the protein CASSLESYQPQHF. Full variable domain (outside the CDR3, taken from reference TRBV5-8 and TRBJ1-5): EAGVTQSPTHLIKTRGQQATLRCSPISGHTSVYWYQQALGLGLQFLLWYDEGEERNRGNFPPRFSGRQFPNYSSELNVNALELEDSALYLCASSLESYQPQHFGDGTRLSIL.

The rearrangement joins TRBV7-9 to TRBJ2-3, with D perhaps matching TRBD2 (6 bases). This CDR3 spans 18 amino acids. Trimming removed 1 base from V and 0 bases from J, with 17 bases in between. CDR1 and CDR2 (germline): SEHNR, FQNEAQ (reference sequence). The CDR3 spells CASSLGTGGRSSTDTQYF. In DNA form, the CDR3 reads TGTGCCAGCAGCTTAGGCACCGGGGGAAGGTCTAGCACAGATACGCAGTATTTT.

The chain combines TRBV6-5 with TRBJ1-2; TRBD1 matches at 9 bases. The V gene's germline CDR1 is MNHEY and CDR2 SVGAGI. The CDR3 is 13 residues long. The trim removed 6 bases at V and 7 bases at J, leaving 6 bases unmatched. Written as DNA, the CDR3 is TGTGCCAGCAGACAAACAGGGGGCCGTGGCTACACCTTC. Translation: CASRQTGGRGYTF.

The V and J genes are TRBV7-9 and TRBJ2-1; the D is unclear. The CDR3 has 14 amino acids. Trimming pared 3 bases from V and 6 bases from J, leaving 12 bases between. Germline V lookup: CDR1 SEHNR, CDR2 FQNEAQ (reference sequence). As DNA, the CDR3 is TGTGCCAGCAGCTTGGAGACGGTTTCCAATGAGCAGTTCTTC. Its translation is CASSLETVSNEQFF.

The gene calls are TRBV5-1 and TRBJ1-1; D call uncertain. CDR1 is SGHRS and CDR2 is YFSETQ in the germline V gene. The CDR3 length is 11 residues. V was cut by 0 bases and J by 6 bases, with 3 bases left in between. CDR3 amino acids: CASSLEAEAFF. The CDR3 DNA sequence: TGCGCCAGCAGCTTGGAGGCTGAAGCTTTCTTT. Looking up the rest from reference TRBV5-1 and TRBJ1-1 gives the full variable domain: KAGVTQTPRYLIKTRGQQVTLSCSPISGHRSVSWYQQTPGQGLQFLFEYFSETQRNKGNFPGRFSGRQFSNSRSEMNVSTLELGDSALYLCASSLEAEAFFGQGTRLTVV.

The CDR3 loop is CASSPGTGGYGYTF. The CDR3 DNA follows: TGTGCCAGCAGCCCCGGGACAGGGGGCTATGGCTACACCTTC. This chain links TRBV2 with TRBJ1-2; 11 positions match TRBD1. Germline loops: CDR1 SNHLY, CDR2 FYNNEI. CDR3 length equals 14 residues. V was pared by 6 bases and J by 4 bases, with 4 bases of the junction left unmatched.

V and J are TRBV28 and TRBJ1-6, with D perhaps matching TRBD1 (5 bases). Germline V gene data show CDR1 as MDHEN and CDR2 as SYDVKM. The CDR3 consists of 15 residues. Trimming cost V 8 bases and J 5 bases, with 16 bases left between them. The DNA for the CDR3 is TGTGCCAGCGCCCCCCAGGGTTTAAATAATTCACCCCTCCACTTT. This sequence encodes CASAPQGLNNSPLHF.

This clone is a singleton in its sample. The rearrangement joins TRBV30 to TRBJ1-2; D perhaps matches TRBD1 (6 bases). The CDR3 runs to 15 residues. Germline loops: CDR1 GTSNPN, CDR2 SVGIG (reference sequence). V was clipped by 2 bases and J by 8 bases, with 21 bases between them. The CDR3 nucleotides are TGTGCCTGGAGTAGGGTCACTTGGGGGGCGGGAGGCTACACCTTC. This translates into CAWSRVTWGAGGYTF.

This clone was seen only once. This chain links TRBV7-2 with TRBJ1-2; the D is unclear. Germline loops: CDR1 SGHTA, CDR2 FQGNSA. With 1 base removed from V and 7 bases from J, the gap between germline ends came to 16 bases. This CDR3 comprises 15 residues. As DNA, the CDR3 is TGTGCCAGCAGCTTAGGACGGACGGCCTTCCCTGGCTACACCTTC. Protein sequence: CASSLGRTAFPGYTF.

The chain has TRBV7-8 and TRBJ1-1; D ambiguous. V gave up 3 bases and J gave up 1 base, with 9 bases separating them. Germline V gene lookup returns CDR1 SGHVS and CDR2 FQNEAQ. The CDR3 sequence is 14 residues long. The CDR3 nucleotides are TGTGCCAGCAGCTTTGGCCCGGGGAACACTGAAGCTTTCTTT. It yields the protein CASSFGPGNTEAFF.

The rearrangement joins TRBV27 to TRBJ1-1, with no clear D. The V gene's germline CDR1 is MNHEY and CDR2 SMNVEV (reference sequence). V was trimmed by 5 bases and J by 7 bases, leaving 11 bases between them. The CDR3 has 12 residues. The CDR3 spells CASSPAGFEAFF. The CDR3 DNA is TGTGCCAGCAGTCCCGCGGGGTTTGAAGCTTTCTTT.

The chain is built from TRBV5-5 and TRBJ2-7, with TRBD2 identical over 11 bases. V shed 4 bases and J 4 bases; nucleotides not matched to a gene: 7. Germline V gene data show CDR1 as SGHKS and CDR2 as YYEKEE (reference sequence). The CDR3 is made up of 15 amino acids. CDR3 bases: TGTGCCAGCAGCCCCTTAGCGGGAGGGCCTTACGAGCAGTACTTC. It yields the protein CASSPLAGGPYEQYF.

Note on this clone: In the same sample, other DNA sequences code for this CDR3. CDR3: CASSLVYTEAFF. The CDR3 DNA reads as TGTGCCAGCAGCTTAGTTTACACTGAAGCTTTCTTT. This chain connects TRBV11-2 to TRBJ1-1; D is unresolved. This CDR3 contains 12 residues. Deletions cut 1 base from V and 3 bases from J, with 3 bases between. Germline V gene lookup returns CDR1 SGHAT and CDR2 FQNNGV.

This chain connects TRBV3-1 (or the pseudogene TRBV3-2) to TRBJ1-4; no clear D gene. Germline V gene data show CDR1 as LGHDT and CDR2 as YNNKEL (reference sequence). V was trimmed by 1 base and J by 11 bases, leaving 8 bases between them. The CDR3 covers 12 residues. The CDR3 here is CASSQAAEKLFF. DNA of the CDR3: TGTGCCAGCAGCCAAGCAGCAGAGAAACTGTTTTTT.

The V gene is TRBV19, the J gene TRBJ2-1, with TRBD2 matching 10 bases. With 8 bases clipped from V and 4 bases from J, the junction kept 2 bases outside the gene matches. CDR3 size: 13 residues. Germline CDR1 is LNHDA and CDR2 is SQIVND (reference sequence). In DNA, the CDR3 is TGTGCCAGTTTAGCGGGGGGTTACAATGAGCAGTTCTTC. Its translation is CASLAGGYNEQFF.

V usage is TRBV5-6 and J usage is TRBJ1-1, with 7 bases aligning to TRBD1. V trimming: 1 base; J trimming: 8 bases; junction bases outside the gene matches: 8. The germline V gene encodes CDR1 SGHDT and CDR2 YYEEEE. This CDR3 is built from 14 residues. Written as DNA, the CDR3 is TGTGCCAGCAGCTTGAGAGATTCGGGACAGGAAGCTTTCTTT. Translated, it gives CASSLRDSGQEAFF.

The V call is TRBV4-1, the J call TRBJ2-1; no clear D. Per the germline V gene, CDR1 is MGHRA and CDR2 is YSYEKL. The CDR3 is 14 amino acids. Trimming pared 5 bases from V and 4 bases from J, leaving 12 bases between. The CDR3 loop is CASSISPGYNEQFF. The CDR3 nucleotides read TGCGCCAGCAGCATATCCCCGGGTTACAATGAGCAGTTCTTC.

The CDR3: CASSFTGTHGYTF. The CDR3 DNA is TGTGCCAGCAGCTTTACCGGGACACATGGCTACACCTTC. The chain recombines TRBV28 with TRBJ1-2, with D possibly TRBD1 on 6 matching bases. The CDR3 is 13 residues long. Germline CDR1 reads MDHEN; CDR2 reads SYDVKM. V was cut by 6 bases and J by 6 bases, with 14 bases left in between.

V usage is TRBV6-5 and J usage is TRBJ1-3; 7 nucleotides match TRBD1. The germline gives CDR1 MNHEY, CDR2 SVGAGI. Trimming at V came to 6 bases and at J to 1 base, leaving 3 bases not matched to a gene. This CDR3 comprises 14 residues. CDR3 in amino acids: CASSTGESGNTIYF. CDR3 sequence (DNA): TGTGCCAGCAGCACAGGGGAGTCTGGAAACACCATATATTTT.

The chain links TRBV6-7 to TRBJ2-2; 8 nucleotides match TRBD1. TRBV6-7 is flagged as an ORF with uncertain function. J was trimmed by 4 bases and V by 0 bases; bases with no gene match: 10. CDR3 length: 18 residues. The chain's CDR3 is CASSYSSVRGRTTGELFF. The DNA of the CDR3 is TGTGCCAGCAGTTACTCTTCTGTCAGGGGGCGCACCACCGGGGAGCTGTTTTTT.

This clone was seen a single time. V gene TRBV7-8 combines with J gene TRBJ1-1; D gene unclear. Trimming pared 1 base from V and 1 base from J, leaving 10 bases between. The CDR3 runs 15 residues. The germline V gene has CDR1 SGHVS and CDR2 FQNEAQ. The CDR3 reads CASSLGQTKNTEAFF. The CDR3 region has the DNA TGTGCCAGCAGCTTAGGGCAGACGAAGAACACTGAAGCTTTCTTT.

V and J are TRBV9 and TRBJ1-3; D gene ambiguous. V lost 1 base to trimming and J lost 0 bases, with 11 bases between them. The CDR3 covers 16 residues. Germline V gene data show CDR1 as SGDLS and CDR2 as YYNGEE. The CDR3 sequence is CASSVSVSTSGNTIYF. The CDR3 DNA follows: TGTGCCAGCAGCGTATCGGTTAGCACCTCTGGAAACACCATATATTTT.

This rearrangement joins TRBV6-2 or TRBV6-3 to TRBJ1-2; D gene ambiguous. The CDR3 contains 15 residues. Germline assignment: CDR1 MNHEY and CDR2 SVGEGT. Trimming removed 2 bases at V and 4 bases at J, with 14 bases between. CDR3 bases: TGTGCCAGCAGTTACCCCCCACCCGTTTCCTATGGCTACACCTTC. Encoded protein: CASSYPPPVSYGYTF.